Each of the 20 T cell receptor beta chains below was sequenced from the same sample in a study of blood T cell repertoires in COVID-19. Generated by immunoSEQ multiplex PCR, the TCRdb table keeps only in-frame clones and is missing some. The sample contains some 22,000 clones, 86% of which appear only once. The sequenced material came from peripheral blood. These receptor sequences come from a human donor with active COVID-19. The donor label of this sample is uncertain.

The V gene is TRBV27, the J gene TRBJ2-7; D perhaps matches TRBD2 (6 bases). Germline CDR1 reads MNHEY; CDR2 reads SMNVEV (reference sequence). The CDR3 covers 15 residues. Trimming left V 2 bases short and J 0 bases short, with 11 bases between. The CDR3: CASSLAQRVSYEQYF. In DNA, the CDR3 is TGTGCCAGCAGTTTAGCTCAGCGGGTCTCCTACGAGCAGTACTTC.

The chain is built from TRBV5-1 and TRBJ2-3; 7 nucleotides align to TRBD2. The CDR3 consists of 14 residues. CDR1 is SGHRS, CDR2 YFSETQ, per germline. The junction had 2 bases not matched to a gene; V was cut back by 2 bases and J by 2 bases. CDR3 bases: TGCGCCAGCAGCTTAGCGGGGCTCACAGATACGCAGTATTTT. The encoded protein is CASSLAGLTDTQYF.

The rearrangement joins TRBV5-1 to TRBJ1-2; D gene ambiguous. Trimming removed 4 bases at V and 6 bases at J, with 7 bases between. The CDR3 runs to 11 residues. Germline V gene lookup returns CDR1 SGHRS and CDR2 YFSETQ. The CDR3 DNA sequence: TGCGCCAGCAGCCTCACGGATGGCTACACCTTC. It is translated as CASSLTDGYTF.

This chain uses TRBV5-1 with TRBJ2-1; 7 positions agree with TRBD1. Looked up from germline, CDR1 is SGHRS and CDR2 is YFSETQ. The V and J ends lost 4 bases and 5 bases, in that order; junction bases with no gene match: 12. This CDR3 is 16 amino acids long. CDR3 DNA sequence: TGCGCCAGCAGCCTTCTTCAAGGGGGCGCTCACAATGAGCAGTTCTTC. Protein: CASSLLQGGAHNEQFF.

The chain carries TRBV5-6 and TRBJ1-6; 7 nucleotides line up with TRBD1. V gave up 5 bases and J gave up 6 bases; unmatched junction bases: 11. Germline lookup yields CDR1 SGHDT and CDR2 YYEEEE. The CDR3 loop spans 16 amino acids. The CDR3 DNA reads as TGTGCCAGCAGTGGGGGTCCAGGGGGAGGTAATTCACCCCTCCACTTT. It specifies CASSGGPGGGNSPLHF.

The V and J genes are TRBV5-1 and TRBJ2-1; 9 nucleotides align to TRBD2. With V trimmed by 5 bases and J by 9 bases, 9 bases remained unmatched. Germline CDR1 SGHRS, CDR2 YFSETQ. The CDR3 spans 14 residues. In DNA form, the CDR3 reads TGCGCCAGCAGGGGACTAGCTTCGCTCACTGAGCAGTTCTTC. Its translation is CASRGLASLTEQFF. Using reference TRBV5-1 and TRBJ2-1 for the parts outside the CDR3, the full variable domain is KAGVTQTPRYLIKTRGQQVTLSCSPISGHRSVSWYQQTPGQGLQFLFEYFSETQRNKGNFPGRFSGRQFSNSRSEMNVSTLELGDSALYLCASRGLASLTEQFFGPGTRLTVL.

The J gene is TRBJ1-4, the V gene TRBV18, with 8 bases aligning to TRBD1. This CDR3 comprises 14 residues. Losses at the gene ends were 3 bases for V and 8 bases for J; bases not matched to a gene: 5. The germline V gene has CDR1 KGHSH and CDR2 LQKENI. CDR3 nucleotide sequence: TGTGCCAGCTCACCTTGGACAGGGTCGGAAAAACTGTTTTTT. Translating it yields CASSPWTGSEKLFF.

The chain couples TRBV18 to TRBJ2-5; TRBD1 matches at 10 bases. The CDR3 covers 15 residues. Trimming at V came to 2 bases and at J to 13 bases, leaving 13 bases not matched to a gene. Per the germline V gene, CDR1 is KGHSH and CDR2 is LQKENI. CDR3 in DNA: TGTGCCAGCTCACCAGCGCGGGAGATCGGACAGGGGGGGTACTTC. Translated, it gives CASSPAREIGQGGYF.

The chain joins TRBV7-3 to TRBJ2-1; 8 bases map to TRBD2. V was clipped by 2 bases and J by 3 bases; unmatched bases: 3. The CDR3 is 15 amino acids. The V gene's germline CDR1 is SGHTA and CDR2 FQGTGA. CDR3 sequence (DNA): TGTGCCAGCAGCTTACTAGCGGGTCTCTACAATGAGCAGTTCTTC. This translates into CASSLLAGLYNEQFF.

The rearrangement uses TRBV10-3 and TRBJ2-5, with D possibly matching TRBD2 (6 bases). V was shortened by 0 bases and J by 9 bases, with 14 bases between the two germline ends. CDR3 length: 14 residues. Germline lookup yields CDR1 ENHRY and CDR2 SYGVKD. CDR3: CAISESGEGEAQYF. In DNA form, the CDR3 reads TGTGCCATCAGTGAGTCGGGGGAAGGGGAGGCCCAGTACTTC.

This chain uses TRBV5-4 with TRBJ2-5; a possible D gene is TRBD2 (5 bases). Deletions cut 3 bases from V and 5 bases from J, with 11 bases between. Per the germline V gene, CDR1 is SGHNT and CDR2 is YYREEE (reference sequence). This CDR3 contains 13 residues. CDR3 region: CASSWELRETQYF. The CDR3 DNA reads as TGTGCCAGCAGCTGGGAGCTGAGGGAGACCCAGTACTTC. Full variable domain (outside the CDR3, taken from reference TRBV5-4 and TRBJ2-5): ETGVTQSPTHLIKTRGQQVTLRCSSQSGHNTVSWYQQALGQGPQFIFQYYREEENGRGNFPPRFSGLQFPNYSSELNVNALELDDSALYLCASSWELRETQYFGPGTRLLVL.

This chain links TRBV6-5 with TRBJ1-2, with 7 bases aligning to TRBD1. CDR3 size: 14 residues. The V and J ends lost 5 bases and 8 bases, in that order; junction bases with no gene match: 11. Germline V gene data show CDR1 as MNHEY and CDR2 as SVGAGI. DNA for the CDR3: TGTGCCAGCAGTCCCGACAGGGCCCCCCGGGGCTACACCTTC. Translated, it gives CASSPDRAPRGYTF.

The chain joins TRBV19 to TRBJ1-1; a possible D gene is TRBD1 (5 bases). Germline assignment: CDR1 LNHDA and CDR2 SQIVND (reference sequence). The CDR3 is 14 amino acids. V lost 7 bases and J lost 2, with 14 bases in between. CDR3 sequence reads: CASTTDSSNTEAFF. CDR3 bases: TGTGCCAGTACTACTGACAGCTCCAACACTGAAGCTTTCTTT.

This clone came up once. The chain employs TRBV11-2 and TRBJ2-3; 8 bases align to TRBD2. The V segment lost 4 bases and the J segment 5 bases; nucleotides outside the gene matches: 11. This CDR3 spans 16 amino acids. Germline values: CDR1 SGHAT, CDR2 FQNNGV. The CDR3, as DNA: TGTGCCAGCAGCTACATTAGCGGGGCCCCAGGAGATACGCAGTATTTT. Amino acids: CASSYISGAPGDTQYF.

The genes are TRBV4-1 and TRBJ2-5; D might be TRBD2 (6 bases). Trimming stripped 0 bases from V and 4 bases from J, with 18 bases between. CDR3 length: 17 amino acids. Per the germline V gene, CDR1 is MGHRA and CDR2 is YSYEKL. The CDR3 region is CASSQDPRDPGGETQYF. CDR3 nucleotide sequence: TGCGCCAGCAGCCAAGACCCGCGGGACCCCGGCGGAGAGACCCAGTACTTC.

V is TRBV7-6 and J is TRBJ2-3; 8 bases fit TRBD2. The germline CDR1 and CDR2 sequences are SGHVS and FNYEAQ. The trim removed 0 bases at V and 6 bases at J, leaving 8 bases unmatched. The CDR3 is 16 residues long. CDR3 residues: CASSLAASGGPDTQYF. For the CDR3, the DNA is TGTGCCAGCAGCTTAGCTGCAAGCGGGGGCCCCGATACGCAGTATTTT.

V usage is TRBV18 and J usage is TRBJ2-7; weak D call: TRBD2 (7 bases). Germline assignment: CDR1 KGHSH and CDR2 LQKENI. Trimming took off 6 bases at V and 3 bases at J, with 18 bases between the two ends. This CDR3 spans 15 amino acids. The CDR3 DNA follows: TGTGCCAGCTCTCCAAGGGGGGGGGATAGCTACGAGCAGTACTTC. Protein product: CASSPRGGDSYEQYF.

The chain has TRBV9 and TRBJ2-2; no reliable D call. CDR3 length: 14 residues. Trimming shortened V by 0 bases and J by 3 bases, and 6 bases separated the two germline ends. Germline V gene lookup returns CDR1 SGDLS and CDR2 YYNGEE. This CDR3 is CASSVVLDTGELFF. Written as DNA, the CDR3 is TGTGCCAGCAGCGTAGTTCTCGACACCGGGGAGCTGTTTTTT.

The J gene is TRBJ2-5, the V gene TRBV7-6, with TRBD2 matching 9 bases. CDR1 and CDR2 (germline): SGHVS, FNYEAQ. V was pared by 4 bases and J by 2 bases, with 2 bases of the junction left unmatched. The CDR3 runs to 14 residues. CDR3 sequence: CASSYLAGQETQYF. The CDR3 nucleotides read TGTGCCAGCAGCTACCTAGCGGGGCAAGAGACCCAGTACTTC. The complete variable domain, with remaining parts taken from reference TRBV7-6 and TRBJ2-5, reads GAGVSQSPRYKVTKRGQDVALRCDPISGHVSLYWYRQALGQGPEFLTYFNYEAQQDKSGLPNDRFSAERPEGSISTLTIQRTEQRDSAMYRCASSYLAGQETQYFGPGTRLLVL.

The CDR3 DNA follows: TGTGCCAGCAGTGAGGGACAGGGCGGTTACACTGAAGCTTTCTTT. Amino acids: CASSEGQGGYTEAFF. This sequence joins TRBV6-1 and TRBJ1-1; 9 bases fit TRBD1. The CDR3 has 15 amino acids. The junction had 5 bases not matched to a gene; V was cut back by 3 bases and J by 3 bases. Germline V gene sequence: CDR1 MNHNS, CDR2 SASEGT.